The next 19 T cell receptor beta chains were all read from a single sample in a study of Graves' ophthalmopathy and Graves' hyperthyroidism. Amplifying from RNA transcripts, the study obtained TCR beta CDR3 regions. Scientists carried out first-round RT-PCR using HTBI primers and then a second-round multiplex PCR. TCRdb redid the calling of the multiplex PCR reads with MiXCR, one entry per CDR3 protein. Among 650,000 to 900,000 distinct CDR3 sequences listed, around 40% were seen once. The material sequenced was peripheral blood. The receptors come from an adult man with Graves' ophthalmopathy.

This clonotype came up a few times. The chain carries TRBV12-3 or TRBV12-4 and TRBJ2-7, with unresolved D. The CDR3 runs to 11 residues. Trimming removed 3 bases from V and 8 bases from J, with 8 bases in between. DNA for the CDR3: TGTGCCAGCAGTTTGGTGGGGAAGCAGTACTTC. This codes for CASSLVGKQYF.

This clonotype was detected a few times. The rearrangement links TRBV7-2 to TRBJ2-7; no firm D call. Trimming pared 4 bases from V and 2 bases from J, leaving 18 bases between. CDR1 and CDR2 (germline): SGHTA, FQGNSA. The CDR3 runs to 16 residues. This CDR3 reads CASSYNRVGLAYEQYF. The CDR3 bases are TGTGCCAGCAGCTATAATAGGGTAGGGTTAGCCTACGAGCAGTACTTC.

The rearrangement joins TRBV7-3 to TRBJ1-6; 7 bases align to TRBD1. The J segment lost 10 bases and the V segment lost 5 bases, leaving 11 bases of the junction unmatched. This CDR3 comprises 15 residues. Germline values: CDR1 SGHTA, CDR2 FQGTGA. The CDR3 loop reads CASSQYGTATSPLHF. The CDR3 coding sequence is TGTGCCAGCAGCCAATACGGGACAGCCACATCACCCCTCCACTTT.

The chain carries TRBV7-2 and TRBJ1-3, with a possible D match to TRBD1 (5 bases). The CDR3 loop spans 15 amino acids. Deletions cut 5 bases from V and 8 bases from J, with 19 bases between. Germline lookup yields CDR1 SGHTA and CDR2 FQGNSA. The CDR3 region is CASSPTGGFVDTIYF. CDR3 bases: TGTGCCAGCAGCCCAACGGGGGGGTTCGTGGACACCATATATTTT.

This clonotype came up many times. The chain couples TRBV24-1 to TRBJ1-5, with D unclear. Trimming shortened V by 9 bases and J by 4 bases, and 3 bases separated the two germline ends. Germline CDR1 KGHDR, CDR2 SFDVKD. The CDR3 sequence is 10 residues long. The CDR3 loop is CATENQPQHF. The CDR3 bases are TGTGCCACCGAGAATCAGCCCCAGCATTTT.

The chain combines TRBV29-1 with TRBJ1-1; no clear D. Germline loops: CDR1 SQVTM, CDR2 ANQGSEA. The V end was cut by 3 bases, the J end by 5 bases, with 7 bases between. This CDR3 contains 11 residues. CDR3 nucleotide sequence: TGCAGCGTTGATGGCGGGACTGAAGCTTTCTTT. Amino acid sequence: CSVDGGTEAFF.

The V gene is TRBV15, the J gene TRBJ1-1, with 7 bases lining up with TRBD1. The CDR3 totals 15 residues. Trimming took 3 bases from V and 1 from J; bases not matched to a gene: 5. CDR1 and CDR2 (germline): LNHNV, YYDKDF (reference sequence). In DNA form, the CDR3 reads TGTGCCACCAGCAGTTTGGGACAGACGAACACTGAAGCTTTCTTT. Its protein is CATSSLGQTNTEAFF.

The chain recombines TRBV10-3 with TRBJ1-6; D is unresolved. The CDR3 loop spans 13 amino acids. The V gene lost 2 bases and the J gene lost 9 bases, with 8 bases spanning the gap. Germline V CDR1 and CDR2: ENHRY, SYGVKD. CDR3 sequence (DNA): TGTGCCATCAGTGAGGATGGTGGTTCACCCCTCCACTTT. It translates to CAISEDGGSPLHF.

In its sample, this clonotype was seen many times. This chain joins TRBV7-9 and TRBJ1-1; D ambiguous. V was clipped by 7 bases and J by 1 base, with 4 bases between them. CDR1 is SEHNR, CDR2 FQNEAQ, per germline (reference sequence). The CDR3 covers 11 residues. CDR3 in DNA: TGTGCCAGCAACCAGAACACTGAAGCTTTCTTT. This gives the protein CASNQNTEAFF.

The CDR3 coding sequence is TGTGCCACCAGTGAAGCGCAAGGGGGCGGTCAGCCCCAGCATTTT. Its protein is CATSEAQGGGQPQHF. The J gene is TRBJ1-5, the V gene TRBV24-1; 7 positions match TRBD1. CDR1 is KGHDR and CDR2 is SFDVKD in the germline V gene. Trimming cost V 4 bases and J 6 bases; bases outside gene matches: 8. The CDR3 is made up of 15 amino acids.

This clonotype has a handful of counts. The chain combines TRBV2 with TRBJ2-5; TRBD2 matches at 10 bases. V shed 3 bases and J 2 bases; nucleotides not matched to a gene: 0. CDR1 is SNHLY, CDR2 FYNNEI, per germline. The CDR3 covers 14 residues. This CDR3 is CASSETSGQETQYF. DNA of the CDR3: TGTGCCAGCAGTGAGACTAGCGGGCAAGAGACCCAGTACTTC.

The chain links TRBV19 to TRBJ2-3; 14 bases agree with TRBD2. CDR1 is LNHDA and CDR2 is SQIVND in the germline V gene (reference sequence). V lost 1 base, J lost 6 bases, and 6 bases stayed unmatched. The CDR3 runs 17 residues. CDR3 loop: CASSIARLAGGPDTQYF. Written as DNA, the CDR3 is TGTGCCAGTAGTATAGCCCGACTAGCGGGGGGGCCCGATACGCAGTATTTT.

This clonotype was detected ten times or more. The chain carries TRBV10-3 and TRBJ2-7; TRBD2 agrees at 7 bases. The junction had 8 bases not matched to a gene; V was cut back by 5 bases and J by 7 bases. This CDR3 is 13 amino acids long. Germline values: CDR1 ENHRY, CDR2 SYGVKD. CDR3 in amino acids: CAISPGGMGEQYF. DNA of the CDR3: TGTGCCATCAGTCCCGGGGGGATGGGGGAGCAGTACTTC.

This clonotype was seen a few times. The chain recombines TRBV19 with TRBJ2-7; D remains unclear. The germline gives CDR1 LNHDA, CDR2 SQIVND (reference sequence). The length of the CDR3 is 13 residues. V dropped 9 bases and J dropped 1 base, with 13 bases sitting between them. CDR3 residues: CASSPTQSYEQYF. DNA of the CDR3: TGTGCCAGCTCGCCAACTCAGTCCTACGAGCAGTACTTC.

The CDR3 loop is CASSGQGVGATNEKLFF. The CDR3 nucleotides are TGTGCCAGCAGCGGCCAGGGGGTTGGGGCAACTAATGAAAAACTGTTTTTT. The chain is built from TRBV9 and TRBJ1-4; 7 bases agree with TRBD1. The J segment lost 0 bases and the V segment lost 3 bases, leaving 8 bases of the junction unmatched. CDR3 length equals 17 residues. Germline values: CDR1 SGDLS, CDR2 YYNGEE.

This clonotype has ten or more counts. The chain joins TRBV15 to TRBJ1-6, with D unclear. Trimming removed 1 base at V and 8 bases at J, with 9 bases between. The CDR3 totals 14 residues. CDR1 and CDR2 (germline): LNHNV, YYDKDF (reference sequence). In nucleotides, the CDR3 is TGTGCCACCAGCAGAGGTGGGGAATATTCACCCCTCCACTTT. Protein product: CATSRGGEYSPLHF.

This chain connects TRBV3-1 to TRBJ2-5; 8 bases are shared with TRBD2. The CDR3 has 14 residues. The trim removed 7 bases at V and 4 bases at J, leaving 8 bases unmatched. Germline V gene data show CDR1 as LGHDT and CDR2 as YNNKEL (reference sequence). CDR3 amino acids: CASKASGRGETQYF. In DNA form, the CDR3 reads TGTGCCAGCAAGGCAAGCGGGAGAGGAGAGACCCAGTACTTC.

This chain connects TRBV2 to TRBJ1-6; D is undetermined. V shed 5 bases and J shed 0 bases, with 11 bases lying between them. Germline values: CDR1 SNHLY, CDR2 FYNNEI. The length of the CDR3 is 16 residues. For the CDR3, the DNA is TGTGCCAGCAGTATCGAGGGAAGCTCCTATAATTCACCCCTCCACTTT. It is translated as CASSIEGSSYNSPLHF.

This clonotype has a count of ten or more. The chain employs TRBV9 and TRBJ1-6; perhaps TRBD1 as D (6 bases). The CDR3 has 15 residues. Germline V gives CDR1 SGDLS, CDR2 YYNGEE. The V gene lost 0 bases and the J gene lost 10 bases, with 14 bases spanning the gap. The CDR3 coding sequence is TGTGCCAGCAGCGTAGACGACAGGAAGTGGTCACCCCTCCACTTT. This codes for CASSVDDRKWSPLHF.